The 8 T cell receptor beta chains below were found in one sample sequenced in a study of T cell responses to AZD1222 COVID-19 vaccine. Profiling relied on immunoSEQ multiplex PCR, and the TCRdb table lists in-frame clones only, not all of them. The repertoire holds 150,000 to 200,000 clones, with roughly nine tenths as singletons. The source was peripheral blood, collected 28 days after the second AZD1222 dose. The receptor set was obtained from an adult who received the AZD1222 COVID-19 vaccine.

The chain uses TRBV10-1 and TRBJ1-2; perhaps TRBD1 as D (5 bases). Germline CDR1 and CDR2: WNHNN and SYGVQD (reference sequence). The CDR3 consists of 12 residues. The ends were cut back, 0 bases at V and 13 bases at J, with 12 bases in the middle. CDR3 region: CASSESTGPVTF. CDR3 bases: TGCGCCAGCAGTGAGTCTACAGGCCCCGTCACCTTC.

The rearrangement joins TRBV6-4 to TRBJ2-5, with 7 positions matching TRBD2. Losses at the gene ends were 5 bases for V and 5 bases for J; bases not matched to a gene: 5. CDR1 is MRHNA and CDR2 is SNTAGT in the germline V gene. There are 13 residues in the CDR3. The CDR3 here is CASSLGGGETQYF. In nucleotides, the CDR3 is TGTGCCAGCAGTCTCGGGGGAGGGGAGACCCAGTACTTC.

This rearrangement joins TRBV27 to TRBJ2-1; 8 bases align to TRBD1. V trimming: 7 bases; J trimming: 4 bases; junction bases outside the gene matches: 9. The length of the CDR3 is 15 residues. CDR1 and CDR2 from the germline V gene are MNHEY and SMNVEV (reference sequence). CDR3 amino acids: CASTGRTGKYNEQFF. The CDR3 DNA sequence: TGTGCCAGCACTGGCCGGACAGGGAAATACAATGAGCAGTTCTTC.

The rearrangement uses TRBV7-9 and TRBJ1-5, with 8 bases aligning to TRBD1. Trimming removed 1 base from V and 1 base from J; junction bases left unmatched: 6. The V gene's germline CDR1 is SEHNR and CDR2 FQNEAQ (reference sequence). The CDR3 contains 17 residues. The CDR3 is CASSLGAGGDSNQPQHF. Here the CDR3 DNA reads TGTGCCAGCAGCTTAGGGGCAGGGGGCGACAGCAATCAGCCCCAGCATTTT.

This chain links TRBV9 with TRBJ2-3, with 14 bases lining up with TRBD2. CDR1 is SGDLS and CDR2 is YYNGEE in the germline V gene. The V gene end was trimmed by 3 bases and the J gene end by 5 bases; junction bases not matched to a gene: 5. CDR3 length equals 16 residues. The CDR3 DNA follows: TGTGCCAGCAGCGGGGGACTAGCGGGAGTTGGAGATACGCAGTATTTT. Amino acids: CASSGGLAGVGDTQYF.

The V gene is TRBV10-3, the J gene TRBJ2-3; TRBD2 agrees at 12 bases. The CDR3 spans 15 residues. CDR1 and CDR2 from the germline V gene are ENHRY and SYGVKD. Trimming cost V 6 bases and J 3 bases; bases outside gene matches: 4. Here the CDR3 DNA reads TGTGCCATCAGCCCGACTAGCGGGAGAACAGATACGCAGTATTTT. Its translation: CAISPTSGRTDTQYF.

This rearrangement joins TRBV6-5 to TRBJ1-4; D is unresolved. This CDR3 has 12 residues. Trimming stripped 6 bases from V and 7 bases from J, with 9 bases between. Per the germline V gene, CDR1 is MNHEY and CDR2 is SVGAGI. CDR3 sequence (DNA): TGTGCCAGCAGCGACCCACTTGAAAAACTGTTTTTT. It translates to CASSDPLEKLFF.

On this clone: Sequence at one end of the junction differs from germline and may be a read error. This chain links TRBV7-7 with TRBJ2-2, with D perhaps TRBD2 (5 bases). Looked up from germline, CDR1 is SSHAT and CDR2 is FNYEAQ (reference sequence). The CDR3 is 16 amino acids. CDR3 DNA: TGTGCTAGCAGCCCTAGCACAGTACCGAACACCGGGGAGCTGTTTTTT. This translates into CASSPSTVPNTGELFF. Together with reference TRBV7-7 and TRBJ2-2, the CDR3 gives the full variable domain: GAGVSQSPRYKVTKRGQDVTLRCDPISSHATLYWYQQALGQGPEFLTYFNYEAQPDKSGLPSDRFSAERPEGSISTLTIQRTEQRDSAMYRCASSPSTVPNTGELFFGEGSRLTVL.